This TCR beta chain is drawn from a study of blood T cell repertoires in COVID-19. The protocol was immunoSEQ multiplex PCR, while the TCRdb copy is restricted to in-frame clones and leaves out a portion. This table has 250,000 or so clones, roughly 85% appearing once. This CDR3 has 18 amino acids. V shed 3 bases and J 2 bases; nucleotides not matched to a gene: 10. Germline loops: CDR1 KGHSH, CDR2 LQKENI. The sequence came from a woman between 50 and 59 years old who had been exposed to COVID-19. This sequence joins TRBV18 and TRBJ2-6; 7 bases match TRBD1. Sequencing was carried out using PBMCs or T cells enriched from blood (not recorded which). CDR3 sequence (DNA): TGTGCCAGCTCACCCGTGACAGGGAAGACGGCTGGGGCCAACGTCCTGACTTTC. It codes for CASSPVTGKTAGANVLTF.